Shown below are 20 T cell receptor beta chains from a single sample sequenced in a study of PD-L1 blockade in urothelial cancer. The table came from immunoSEQ multiplex PCR; TCRdb's copy has only in-frame clones and leaves some out. This repertoire shows tens of thousands of clones, around 91% found once; its top ten account for under 2%. The time point denotes: pretreatment peripheral blood. Sequencing used PBMCs, obtained around atezolizumab (anti-PD-L1) treatment. The receptors originated from a man between 60 and 75 years old with urothelial cancer.

This clone was observed a single time. The CDR3 here is CASSVASGADTQYF. Here the CDR3 DNA reads TGTGCCAGCAGCGTAGCTAGCGGTGCCGATACGCAGTATTTT. The rearrangement links TRBV9 to TRBJ2-3; TRBD2 agrees at 7 bases. CDR3 length equals 14 residues. CDR1 and CDR2 from the germline V gene are SGDLS and YYNGEE. Unmatched junction bases numbered 4, after V lost 0 bases and J lost 6 bases.

The chain combines TRBV18 with TRBJ2-5, with 9 nucleotides matching TRBD1. The V and J ends lost 3 bases and 5 bases, in that order; junction bases with no gene match: 13. This CDR3 has 17 amino acids. CDR1 and CDR2 from the germline V gene are KGHSH and LQKENI. CDR3 sequence (DNA): TGTGCCAGCTCACCGGGAGCGGGACAGGGAGCTGGGGAGACCCAGTACTTC. This translates into CASSPGAGQGAGETQYF.

About this clone: The junction differs from germline at one of its ends, possibly a read error. V is TRBV5-1 and J is TRBJ2-2; TRBD1 matches 8 bases. Germline V lookup: CDR1 SGHRS, CDR2 YFSETQ. CDR3 length: 15 residues. The CDR3 sequence: CASTLGQANTGELFF. In DNA form, the CDR3 reads TGCGCCAGCACCTTGGGACAGGCGAACACCGGGGAGCTGTTTTTT.

CDR3 amino acids: CASSPGAGGRETQYF. The CDR3 DNA is TGTGCCAGCAGCCCAGGTGCGGGGGGGCGGGAGACCCAGTACTTC. The V call is TRBV7-7, the J call TRBJ2-5; 9 bases align to TRBD2. CDR3 length: 15 residues. V dropped 5 bases and J dropped 5; count of bases not matched to a gene: 9. Germline V gene lookup returns CDR1 SSHAT and CDR2 FNYEAQ (reference sequence).

V usage is TRBV5-4 and J usage is TRBJ2-7; TRBD2 is a possible D gene (6 bases). V was clipped by 2 bases and J by 3 bases, with 12 bases between them. Germline values: CDR1 SGHNT, CDR2 YYREEE (reference sequence). This CDR3 region has 14 residues. The CDR3 region is CASSFFGGNYEQYF. The DNA for the CDR3 is TGTGCCAGCAGCTTCTTCGGGGGTAACTACGAGCAGTACTTC.

The rearrangement joins TRBV30 to TRBJ2-1; a possible D gene is TRBD2 (6 bases). Trimming shortened V by 0 bases and J by 14 bases, and 17 bases separated the two germline ends. The germline gives CDR1 GTSNPN, CDR2 SVGIG (reference sequence). There are 13 residues in the CDR3. CDR3 sequence reads: CAWSVEGRETEFF. The DNA of the CDR3 is TGTGCCTGGAGTGTAGAGGGGCGGGAAACAGAGTTCTTC.

The genes are TRBV4-1 and TRBJ1-4; D not certain. This CDR3 has 16 residues. Trimming pared 1 base from V and 4 bases from J, leaving 13 bases between. Germline V gene lookup returns CDR1 MGHRA and CDR2 YSYEKL. CDR3 sequence: CASSQAPAAINEKLFF. The CDR3 DNA follows: TGCGCCAGCAGCCAAGCCCCCGCAGCGATTAATGAAAAACTGTTTTTT.

The chain links TRBV13 to TRBJ2-7; weak D call: TRBD1 (6 bases). Trimming pared 4 bases from V and 8 bases from J, leaving 15 bases between. Germline-derived CDR1 and CDR2 are PRHDT and FYEKMQ (reference sequence). The CDR3 totals 13 residues. This chain's CDR3 is CASSSTTGDKQYF. The CDR3 DNA follows: TGTGCCAGCAGCTCCACGACAGGAGATAAGCAGTACTTC.

The J gene is TRBJ2-3, the V gene TRBV4-2, with TRBD1 matching 8 bases. Germline V CDR1 and CDR2: LGHNA, YNFKEQ. The J segment lost 3 bases and the V segment lost 3 bases, leaving 5 bases of the junction unmatched. The CDR3 runs to 15 residues. DNA for the CDR3: TGTGCCAGCAGCCAGGGGACAGGTCGGACAGATACGCAGTATTTT. This translates into CASSQGTGRTDTQYF.

The table lists this clone with a count of one. The chain joins TRBV6-6 to TRBJ2-7, with 10 bases aligning to TRBD2. The CDR3 contains 15 residues. Germline CDR1 is MNHNY and CDR2 is SVGAGI (reference sequence). The J segment lost 4 bases and the V segment lost 2 bases, leaving 5 bases of the junction unmatched. Here the CDR3 reads CASSYALAGVYEQYF. Here the CDR3 DNA reads TGTGCCAGCAGTTACGCCCTAGCGGGGGTTTACGAGCAGTACTTC.

The V call is TRBV6-5, the J call TRBJ2-7; 10 nucleotides line up with TRBD1. V gave up 1 base and J gave up 5 bases; unmatched junction bases: 2. This CDR3 region has 14 residues. Per germline, CDR1 MNHEY and CDR2 SVGAGI. The CDR3 DNA reads as TGTGCCAGCAGTTACTTGGGGACAGGGGACGAGCAGTACTTC. The encoded protein is CASSYLGTGDEQYF.

The chain has TRBV6-5 and TRBJ1-2; D call uncertain. Trimming took 6 bases from V and 8 from J, leaving 16 bases between them. The CDR3 consists of 13 residues. CDR1 MNHEY and CDR2 SVGAGI come from the germline V gene. Here the CDR3 DNA reads TGTGCCAGCAGCCTCGACATAATAGAGGGCTACACCTTC. It specifies CASSLDIIEGYTF.

This CDR3 is CASSLLQGALAYEQYF. The CDR3 nucleotides read TGTGCCAGCAGCTTATTACAGGGGGCGTTGGCCTACGAGCAGTACTTC. The chain uses TRBV7-9 and TRBJ2-7; 9 nucleotides line up with TRBD1. The junction had 7 bases not matched to a gene; V was cut back by 2 bases and J by 2 bases. The CDR3 is 16 amino acids. From germline, CDR1 is SEHNR and CDR2 FQNEAQ (reference sequence).

This sequence joins TRBV21-1 and TRBJ2-6; the DNA was not used to check the table's D call, TRBD1. TRBV21-1 is labeled a pseudogene. This CDR3 contains 17 residues. The CDR3 DNA sequence: TGTGCCAGCAGCAAACCCGGGACAGGGACTGGGGCCAACGTCCTGACTTTC. Encoded protein: CASSKPGTGTGANVLTF.

V and J are TRBV5-5 and TRBJ1-4, with TRBD1 as a possible D gene (5 bases). V was cut by 4 bases and J by 8 bases, with 18 bases left in between. The CDR3 consists of 15 residues. Germline V gives CDR1 SGHKS, CDR2 YYEKEE (reference sequence). The CDR3: CASSPTDTLREKLFF. For the CDR3, the DNA is TGTGCCAGCAGCCCGACAGACACCCTGCGGGAAAAACTGTTTTTT.

Here the CDR3 reads CASSVEGTGGGTGELFF. DNA of the CDR3: TGTGCCAGCAGCGTAGAGGGGACGGGAGGGGGTACCGGGGAGCTGTTTTTT. V gene TRBV9 combines with J gene TRBJ2-2, with TRBD2 identical over 8 bases. Germline CDR1 reads SGDLS; CDR2 reads YYNGEE. V shed 0 bases and J 5 bases; nucleotides not matched to a gene: 9. CDR3 length equals 17 residues.

The V gene is TRBV7-9, the J gene TRBJ2-6; TRBD1 matches 9 bases. Germline V gives CDR1 SEHNR, CDR2 FQNEAQ (reference sequence). The CDR3 is 17 amino acids. Trimming cost V 5 bases and J 0 bases; bases outside gene matches: 5. The chain's CDR3 is CASSKGQGGSGANVLTF. The CDR3 region has the DNA TGTGCCAGCAGCAAGGGACAGGGAGGCTCTGGGGCCAACGTCCTGACTTTC.

This chain uses TRBV7-2 with TRBJ1-3, with D tentatively TRBD1 (6 bases). V lost 6 bases, J lost 4 bases, and 13 bases lay in between. In germline, CDR1 is SGHTA, CDR2 FQGNSA. The CDR3 spans 14 residues. The CDR3 region is CASRTTGLGNTIYF. CDR3 DNA: TGTGCCAGCAGGACCACAGGGCTCGGAAACACCATATATTTT.

With regard to this clone: This sample includes further DNA sequences coding for the same CDR3. The chain is built from TRBV30 and TRBJ1-2; tentative D call: TRBD1 (6 bases). Per germline, CDR1 GTSNPN and CDR2 SVGIG (reference sequence). This CDR3 spans 12 amino acids. Trimming removed 8 bases from V and 3 bases from J, with 13 bases in between. This CDR3 is CASRGQYYGYTF. In nucleotides, the CDR3 is TGTGCCAGCCGAGGACAGTACTATGGCTACACCTTC.

The V gene is TRBV21-1, the J gene TRBJ2-6; the D segment call TRBD1 is taken from the table without a DNA check. TRBV21-1 has pseudogene status. The CDR3 has 20 amino acids. This CDR3 reads CASSEEWAGGQNSGANVLTF. Here the CDR3 DNA reads TGTGCCAGCAGCGAGGAGTGGGCAGGTGGACAGAATTCTGGGGCCAACGTCCTGACTTTC.